These 8 T cell receptor beta chains came from one sample sequenced in a study of ipilimumab plus nivolumab after autologous stem cell transplantation. Profiled with immunoSEQ multiplex PCR; TCRdb holds only in-frame clones, not every one. The sample lists tens of thousands of clones; 74% were seen once. Sequenced here: PBMCs, sampled in a trial of ipilimumab plus nivolumab as post-transplant consolidation. These receptors were collected from a male donor with diffuse large B-cell lymphoma.

This clone occurred a few times. V and J are TRBV5-4 and TRBJ2-1; unclear D gene. Germline assignment: CDR1 SGHNT and CDR2 YYREEE (reference sequence). This CDR3 contains 16 residues. The V and J ends lost 2 bases and 7 bases respectively, with 19 bases between them. This CDR3 is CASSFYNIRSNNEQFF. The CDR3 DNA sequence: TGTGCCAGCAGCTTCTATAACATCCGCTCTAATAATGAGCAGTTCTTC. The full variable domain, rest sourced from reference TRBV5-4 and TRBJ2-1, is ETGVTQSPTHLIKTRGQQVTLRCSSQSGHNTVSWYQQALGQGPQFIFQYYREEENGRGNFPPRFSGLQFPNYSSELNVNALELDDSALYLCASSFYNIRSNNEQFFGPGTRLTVL.

This clone occurred once. The chain combines TRBV27 with TRBJ2-5, with D perhaps being TRBD1 or TRBD2 (5 bases each). CDR1 and CDR2 (germline): MNHEY, SMNVEV (reference sequence). This CDR3 spans 13 amino acids. V shed 6 bases and J shed 7 bases, with 15 bases lying between them. CDR3 in amino acids: CASRNNQGVTQYF. The CDR3 DNA sequence: TGTGCCAGCAGGAACAACCAGGGAGTGACCCAGTACTTC.

The rearrangement links TRBV4-1 to TRBJ1-2; D unresolved. In germline, CDR1 is MGHRA, CDR2 YSYEKL. The CDR3 runs to 14 residues. Trimming left V 2 bases short and J 0 bases short, with 7 bases between. The chain's CDR3 is CASSQQLANYGYTF. As DNA, the CDR3 is TGCGCCAGCAGCCAACAGCTGGCTAACTATGGCTACACCTTC.

The chain recombines TRBV9 with TRBJ1-6; D might be TRBD1 (6 bases). This CDR3 is 13 amino acids long. V was trimmed by 3 bases and J by 11 bases, leaving 12 bases between them. CDR1 SGDLS and CDR2 YYNGEE come from the germline V gene. This chain's CDR3 is CASSAGQGTPLHF. DNA for the CDR3: TGTGCCAGCAGCGCCGGGCAGGGGACACCCCTCCACTTT.

This clone was seen more than once but under ten times. The CDR3 loop is CASSGEFNSPLHF. The CDR3 DNA is TGTGCCAGCAGTGGGGAGTTTAATTCACCCCTCCACTTT. V and J are TRBV2 and TRBJ1-6; D not resolved. The CDR3 has 13 residues. Trimming stripped 4 bases from V and 6 bases from J, with 7 bases between. Germline V gene data show CDR1 as SNHLY and CDR2 as FYNNEI.

This chain uses TRBV5-1 with TRBJ1-2; D is uncertain. The CDR3 is 13 residues long. Germline CDR1 reads SGHRS; CDR2 reads YFSETQ. V lost 4 bases and J 0 bases, leaving 7 bases between the germline ends. Here the CDR3 reads CASSRSANYGYTF. For the CDR3, the DNA is TGCGCCAGCAGCCGTTCAGCTAACTATGGCTACACCTTC.

This clone was seen a handful of times. The chain recombines TRBV30 with TRBJ2-3; D possibly corresponds to TRBD2 (6 bases). V gave up 4 bases and J gave up 5 bases, with 10 bases separating them. The CDR3 extends over 12 amino acids. Germline V gene sequence: CDR1 GTSNPN, CDR2 SVGIG (reference sequence). CDR3 DNA: TGTGCCTGGAACCAGGGAGGAGATACGCAGTATTTT. It specifies CAWNQGGDTQYF.

The rearrangement joins TRBV2 to TRBJ1-2, with TRBD1 matching over 9 bases. V lost 8 bases and J lost 7; bases outside the gene matches: 5. CDR3 length: 12 residues. The V gene's germline CDR1 is SNHLY and CDR2 FYNNEI. CDR3 nucleotides: TGTGCCAGCGGACAGGGGTCTGGTGGCTACACCTTC. Translated, it gives CASGQGSGGYTF. The full variable domain, rest sourced from reference TRBV2 and TRBJ1-2, is EPEVTQTPSHQVTQMGQEVILRCVPISNHLYFYWYRQILGQKVEFLVSFYNNEISEKSEIFDDQFSVERPDGSNFTLKIRSTKLEDSAMYFCASGQGSGGYTFGSGTRLTVV.